The source of this TCR beta chain is a study of cytomegalovirus exposure and HLA in healthy donors. Findings and limits, study-wide: Productive status was seen about 87% or about 30% of the time for most TCR beta V segments in an earlier analysis. Presence/absence analyses supposed approximately even sequencing depth among donors.

To note about this clone: Its antigen is not known.

The PCR used 60 Vbeta and 13 Jbeta primers. Method: immunoSEQ multiplex PCR; TCRdb's copy keeps in-frame clones and lacks some. Here the sample spans about 160,000 clones, around 69% being singletons. Germline loops: CDR1 SNHLY, CDR2 FYNNEI. V was clipped by 5 bases and J by 9 bases; unmatched bases: 15. This CDR3 spans 17 amino acids. Sample: PBMCs. The V gene is TRBV2, the J gene TRBJ2-1, with TRBD2 identical over 11 bases. The sequence derives from a man aged 55 to 70 in good health and CMV-seronegative. This chain's CDR3 is CASSPGLAVLLRPEQFF. The CDR3 DNA sequence: TGTGCCAGCAGTCCGGGACTAGCGGTTCTCTTAAGGCCTGAGCAGTTCTTC.